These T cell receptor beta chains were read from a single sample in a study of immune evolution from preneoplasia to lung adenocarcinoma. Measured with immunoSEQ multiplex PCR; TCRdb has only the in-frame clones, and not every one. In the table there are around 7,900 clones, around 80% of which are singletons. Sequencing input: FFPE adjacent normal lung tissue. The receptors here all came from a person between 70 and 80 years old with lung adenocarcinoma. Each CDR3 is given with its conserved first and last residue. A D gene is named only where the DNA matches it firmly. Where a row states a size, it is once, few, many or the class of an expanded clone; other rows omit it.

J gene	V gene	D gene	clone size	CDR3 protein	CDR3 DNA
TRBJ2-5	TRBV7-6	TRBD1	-	CASSKGDRGLETQYF	TGTGCCAGCAGCAAAGGGGACAGGGGGCTGGAGACCCAGTACTTC
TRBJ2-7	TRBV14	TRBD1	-	CASSPRDRGVEQYF	TGTGCCAGCAGCCCCCGGGACAGGGGGGTCGAGCAGTACTTC
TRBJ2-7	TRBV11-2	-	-	CASSSDSYEQYF	TGTGCCAGCAGCTCTGACTCCTACGAGCAGTACTTC
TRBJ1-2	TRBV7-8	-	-	CASSPEAGANYGYTF	TGTGCCAGCAGCCCAGAGGCAGGGGCAAACTATGGCTACACCTTC
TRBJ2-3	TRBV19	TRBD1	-	CASSAGQGTDTQYF	TGTGCCAGTAGTGCGGGACAGGGCACAGATACGCAGTATTTT
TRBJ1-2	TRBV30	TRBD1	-	CAWRDRDRGIGYTF	TGTGCCTGGAGGGATCGGGACAGGGGGATAGGCTACACCTTC
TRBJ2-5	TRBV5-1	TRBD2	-	CASSLRPAGGQETQYF	TGCGCCAGCAGCTTGCGTCCAGCGGGGGGCCAAGAGACCCAGTACTTC
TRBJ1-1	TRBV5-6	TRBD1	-	CASSSDRGTEAFF	TGTGCCAGCAGCTCCGACAGGGGAACTGAAGCTTTCTTT
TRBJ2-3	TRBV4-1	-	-	CASSPTASTDTQYF	TGCGCCAGCAGCCCGACAGCTAGCACAGATACGCAGTATTTT
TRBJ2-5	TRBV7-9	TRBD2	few	CASSRSSTSGGKAETQYF	TGTGCCAGCAGCCGCTCTTCGACTAGCGGGGGGAAGGCAGAGACCCAGTACTTC
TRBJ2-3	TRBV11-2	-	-	CASSLGLGGGDTQYF	TGTGCCAGCAGCCTAGGGCTTGGGGGTGGAGATACGCAGTATTTT
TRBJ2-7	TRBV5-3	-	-	CARSSQVEGCSYEQYF	TGTGCCAGAAGCTCCCAGGTTGAAGGTTGCTCCTACGAGCAGTACTTC
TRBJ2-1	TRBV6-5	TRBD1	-	CASSRVPDRGLLFF	TGTGCCAGCAGTAGAGTCCCGGACAGGGGGCTTCTGTTCTTC
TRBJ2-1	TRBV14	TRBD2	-	CASSQGTSEYNEQFF	TGTGCCAGCAGCCAAGGGACTAGCGAATACAATGAGCAGTTCTTC
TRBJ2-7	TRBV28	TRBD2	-	CASSFSGRASEQYF	TGTGCCAGCAGTTTTAGCGGGAGGGCTTCCGAGCAGTACTTC
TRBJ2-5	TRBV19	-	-	CASRIGETQYF	TGTGCCAGTAGGATAGGGGAGACCCAGTACTTC
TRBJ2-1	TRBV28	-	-	CASSRPSGQFF	TGTGCCAGCAGCCGCCCCTCGGGGCAGTTCTTC
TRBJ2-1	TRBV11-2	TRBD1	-	CASSGFILGTASYNEQFF	TGTGCCAGCAGCGGCTTTATTCTAGGGACAGCCTCCTACAATGAGCAGTTCTTC
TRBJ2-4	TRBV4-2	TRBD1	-	CASSSTTGAQNIQYF	TGTGCCAGCAGCTCAACCACAGGGGCGCAAAACATTCAGTACTTC
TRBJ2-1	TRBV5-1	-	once	CASSLASVDEQFF	TGCGCCAGCAGCTTAGCTAGTGTCGATGAGCAGTTCTTC
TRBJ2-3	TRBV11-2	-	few	CASSFRRTDTQYF	TGTGCCAGCAGCTTCAGGCGCACAGATACGCAGTATTTT
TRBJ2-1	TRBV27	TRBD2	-	CASSRGLAGEQFF	TGTGCCAGCAGCCGCGGACTAGCGGGTGAGCAGTTCTTC
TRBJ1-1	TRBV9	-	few	CASSVGHRNTEAFF	TGTGCCAGCAGCGTAGGGCACCGGAACACTGAAGCTTTCTTT
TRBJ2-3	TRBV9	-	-	CASSAGGGPPDTQYF	TGTGCCAGCAGCGCCGGTGGGGGGCCCCCAGATACGCAGTATTTT
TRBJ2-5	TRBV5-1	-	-	CASSFSRNQETQYF	TGCGCCAGCAGCTTTTCCCGAAATCAAGAGACCCAGTACTTC
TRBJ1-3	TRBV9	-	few	CASSPRQASSGNTIYF	TGTGCCAGCAGCCCCCGGCAGGCAAGCTCTGGAAACACCATATATTTT
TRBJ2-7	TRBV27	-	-	CASTRGRDSYEQYF	TGTGCCAGCACCCGGGGCAGGGACTCCTACGAGCAGTACTTC
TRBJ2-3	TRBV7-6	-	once	CASSPGPFTDTQYF	TGTGCCAGCAGCCCCGGACCTTTCACAGATACGCAGTATTTT
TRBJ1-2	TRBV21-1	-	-	CASSKVKGMTGYYGYTF	TGTGCCAGCAGCAAAGTTAAGGGGATGACAGGCTACTATGGCTACACCTTC
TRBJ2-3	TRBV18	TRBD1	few	CASSPGQGLSTDTQYF	TGTGCCAGCTCACCGGGACAGGGACTCTCCACAGATACGCAGTATTTT
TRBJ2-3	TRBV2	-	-	CASSEETVDTQYF	TGTGCCAGCAGTGAAGAGACAGTAGATACGCAGTATTTT
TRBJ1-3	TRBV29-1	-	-	CSVEGLGNTIYF	TGCAGCGTTGAAGGACTAGGAAACACCATATATTTT
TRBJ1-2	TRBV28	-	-	CASSPGGLGYTF	TGTGCCAGCAGTCCGGGGGGGTTAGGCTACACCTTC
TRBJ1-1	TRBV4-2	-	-	CASSQVWPLQYDGAFF	TGTGCCAGCAGCCAAGTATGGCCACTACAATACGACGGAGCTTTCTTT
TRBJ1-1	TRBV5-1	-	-	CASSLVGGRRTEAFF	TGCGCCAGCAGCTTGGTAGGGGGTAGGAGGACTGAAGCTTTCTTT
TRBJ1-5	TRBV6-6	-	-	CASTGNSNQPQHF	TGTGCCAGTACAGGGAATAGCAATCAGCCCCAGCATTTT
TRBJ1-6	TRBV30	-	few	CAWSVLPQGYNSPLHF	TGTGCCTGGAGTGTACTCCCACAGGGTTATAATTCACCCCTCCACTTT
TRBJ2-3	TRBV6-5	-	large	CASSPTYATDTQYF	TGTGCCAGCAGTCCCACGTATGCCACAGATACGCAGTATTTT
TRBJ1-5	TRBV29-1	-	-	CSVSSGGGNQPQHF	TGCAGCGTCTCGTCGGGCGGGGGGAATCAGCCCCAGCATTTT
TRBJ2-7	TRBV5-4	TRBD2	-	CASGRASGSDYEQYF	TGTGCCAGCGGTCGGGCAAGCGGGAGTGACTACGAGCAGTACTTC
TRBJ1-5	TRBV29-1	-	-	CSLGHRNQPQHF	TGCAGTCTGGGACATCGAAATCAGCCCCAGCATTTT